These 16 T cell receptor beta chains share one sample of origin, sequenced in a study of response to subunit inactivated influenza vaccine. MiXCR, applied by TCRdb to the RT-PCR reads, yields one record per CDR3 protein. The table shows 500,000 to 550,000 distinct CDR3 sequences, with around 8% occurring only once. The sample here was PBMCs from blood, taken around 25 months after vaccination. These receptors all come from a man in his fifties or sixties who received an inactivated influenza vaccine.

This clonotype was seen ten or more times. The chain uses TRBV3-1 and TRBJ2-1; D remains ambiguous. CDR1 LGHDT and CDR2 YNNKEL come from the germline V gene (reference sequence). The V end was cut by 0 bases, the J end by 4 bases, with 10 bases between. This CDR3 comprises 15 residues. CDR3 sequence (DNA): TGTGCCAGCAGCCAAGATTCGAGGCAGTACAATGAGCAGTTCTTC. Translation gives CASSQDSRQYNEQFF.

This clonotype was counted many times. The V call is TRBV15, the J call TRBJ2-7; 8 nucleotides line up with TRBD2. The CDR3 contains 13 residues. The germline V gene has CDR1 LNHNV and CDR2 YYDKDF (reference sequence). The V segment lost 1 base and the J segment 5 bases; nucleotides outside the gene matches: 1. CDR3 nucleotide sequence: TGTGCCACCAGCAGAGGCGGGAGGAACGAGCAGTACTTC. As protein: CATSRGGRNEQYF.

This clonotype was observed a few times. The rearrangement joins TRBV6-1 to TRBJ2-5; 8 positions agree with TRBD2. The trim removed 7 bases at V and 4 bases at J, leaving 5 bases unmatched. Germline V gives CDR1 MNHNS, CDR2 SASEGT. This CDR3 has 13 residues. CDR3 nucleotides: TGTGCCAGCAACCCGGGGGGGCGAGAGACCCAGTACTTC. Translated, it gives CASNPGGRETQYF.

This clonotype was observed at least ten times. The rearrangement links TRBV6-2 or TRBV6-3 to TRBJ2-1; 7 nucleotides line up with TRBD1. Germline lookup yields CDR1 MNHEY and CDR2 SVGEGT. This CDR3 spans 12 amino acids. V was clipped by 5 bases and J by 9 bases; unmatched bases: 4. The CDR3 nucleotides are TGTGCCAGCAGTCAGACAGGGATTGAGCAGTTCTTC. It translates to CASSQTGIEQFF.

The chain joins TRBV24-1 to TRBJ2-2; 12 bases align to TRBD1. The germline gives CDR1 KGHDR, CDR2 SFDVKD. Unmatched junction bases numbered 5, after V lost 4 bases and J lost 6 bases. CDR3 length equals 16 residues. The CDR3 loop reads CATSEPGQGAAGELFF. The DNA of the CDR3 is TGTGCCACCAGTGAACCGGGACAGGGGGCCGCCGGGGAGCTGTTTTTT.

V gene TRBV12-3 or TRBV12-4 combines with J gene TRBJ1-2; D not certain. Deletions cut 5 bases from V and 4 bases from J, with 11 bases between. The CDR3 has 13 residues. The CDR3 loop is CASSPGVAYGYTF. CDR3 in DNA: TGTGCCAGCAGTCCAGGCGTAGCCTATGGCTACACCTTC.

This clonotype was recorded many times. The chain combines TRBV4-1 with TRBJ1-2; D remains unclear. Germline loops: CDR1 MGHRA, CDR2 YSYEKL. Trimming took off 4 bases at V and 5 bases at J, with 11 bases between the two ends. This CDR3 has 13 amino acids. The CDR3 region is CASSPRGGYGYTF. The CDR3 nucleotides read TGCGCCAGCAGCCCCCGTGGAGGGTATGGCTACACCTTC.

This chain joins TRBV6-2 or TRBV6-3 and TRBJ2-7; TRBD2 matches at 11 bases. The CDR3 covers 17 residues. Germline assignment: CDR1 MNHEY and CDR2 SVGEGT. V was clipped by 6 bases and J by 4 bases; unmatched bases: 14. Here the CDR3 DNA reads TGTGCCAGCAGCCGACCGGGGACTAGCGGAAGAGGATACGAGCAGTACTTC. It yields the protein CASSRPGTSGRGYEQYF.

The chain is built from TRBV20-1 and TRBJ2-1, with D unresolved. Germline CDR1 reads DFQATT; CDR2 reads SNEGSKA (reference sequence). The germline V and J ends were trimmed by 1 base and 0 bases, with 10 bases remaining between them. The CDR3 is 15 amino acids. CDR3 amino acids: CSARAPASSYNEQFF. Written as DNA, the CDR3 is TGCAGTGCTAGAGCACCAGCGAGCTCCTACAATGAGCAGTTCTTC.

There are a few counts of this clonotype. V gene TRBV4-1 combines with J gene TRBJ2-3, with TRBD2 matching 9 bases. The CDR3 contains 15 residues. Germline V gene sequence: CDR1 MGHRA, CDR2 YSYEKL. With 6 bases clipped from V and 2 bases from J, the junction kept 6 bases outside the gene matches. The chain's CDR3 is CASRSSGGLTDTQYF. The CDR3 DNA reads TGCGCCAGCAGATCCAGCGGGGGGCTCACAGATACGCAGTATTTT.

This clonotype showed up many times. This rearrangement joins TRBV7-8 to TRBJ2-7; D gene unclear. Trimming shortened V by 1 base and J by 2 bases, and 3 bases separated the two germline ends. CDR3 length: 12 amino acids. Germline CDR1 reads SGHVS; CDR2 reads FQNEAQ. CDR3 sequence: CASSLVAYEQYF. The CDR3 bases are TGTGCCAGCAGCTTAGTTGCCTACGAGCAGTACTTC. Drawing the rest from reference TRBV7-8 and TRBJ2-7, the complete variable domain is GAGVSQSPRYKVAKRGQDVALRCDPISGHVSLFWYQQALGQGPEFLTYFQNEAQLDKSGLPSDRFFAERPEGSVSTLKIQRTQQEDSAVYLCASSLVAYEQYFGPGTRLTVT.

This chain links TRBV4-2 with TRBJ2-5; D remains ambiguous. CDR1 is LGHNA and CDR2 is YNFKEQ in the germline V gene. Between the trimmed V and J ends, which lost 0 bases and 2 bases, there was a span of 7 bases. This CDR3 region has 14 residues. CDR3 DNA: TGTGCCAGCAGCCAAGAGGTCATACAAGAGACCCAGTACTTC. Protein: CASSQEVIQETQYF.

This clonotype was found a few times. This chain links TRBV29-1 with TRBJ1-1; no clear D gene. The germline CDR1 and CDR2 sequences are SQVTM and ANQGSEA. Trimming removed 5 bases at V and 0 bases at J, with 10 bases between. The CDR3 covers 13 residues. The CDR3 reads CSVSVEVNTEAFF. The CDR3 nucleotides read TGCAGCGTTAGCGTGGAGGTGAACACTGAAGCTTTCTTT.

This clonotype has only a few counts. This chain joins TRBV5-8 and TRBJ2-7; tentatively, D is TRBD1 (6 bases). Germline-derived CDR1 and CDR2 are SGHTS and YDEGEE. The CDR3 length is 17 residues. V dropped 0 bases and J dropped 0 bases, with 16 bases sitting between them. The CDR3 here is CASSLEVLGHSSYEQYF. The CDR3 DNA follows: TGTGCCAGCAGCTTGGAAGTCTTGGGACACAGCTCCTACGAGCAGTACTTC.

This clonotype was seen a handful of times. This rearrangement joins TRBV12-3 or TRBV12-4 to TRBJ2-4, with TRBD1 identical over 11 bases. The V segment lost 1 base and the J segment 7 bases; nucleotides outside the gene matches: 6. The CDR3 contains 16 residues. The DNA of the CDR3 is TGTGCCAGCAGTTTAGGAGGGACAGGGGGTAAGAACATTCAGTACTTC. This codes for CASSLGGTGGKNIQYF.

This clonotype appeared a single time. CDR3: CASSLAGVRGRTGNEQFF. For the CDR3, the DNA is TGTGCCAGCAGCTTGGCCGGGGTTAGGGGACGAACGGGGAATGAGCAGTTCTTC. The chain has TRBV5-5 and TRBJ2-1, with D perhaps given as TRBD1 or TRBD2 (5 bases each). Germline values: CDR1 SGHKS, CDR2 YYEKEE (reference sequence). Trimming removed 0 bases at V and 7 bases at J, with 23 bases between. The CDR3 consists of 18 residues.